This T cell receptor beta chain stems from a study of blood T cell repertoires in COVID-19. In Seattle, patients joined the study during active infection and were tracked longitudinally. The trim removed 0 bases at V and 7 bases at J, leaving 5 bases unmatched. The length of the CDR3 is 15 residues. CDR1 is SGHRS, CDR2 YFSETQ, per germline. Clones were read by immunoSEQ multiplex PCR, and TCRdb kept only the in-frame ones, dropping some. The table has some 330,000 clones, just under 90% seen once. The TCR comes from a woman in her 30s with COVID-19, enrolled during active disease. The chain uses TRBV5-1 and TRBJ2-1; 9 bases map to TRBD2. The sequencing sample was made of peripheral blood. In DNA, the CDR3 is TGCGCCAGCAGCTTGGGGGTAGCGGGGGCAAATGAGCAGTTCTTC. It encodes CASSLGVAGANEQFF.